These 29 T cell receptor beta chains came from one sample sequenced in a study of PD-1 blockade in classical Hodgkin lymphoma. Following autologous stem cell transplantation, relapse occurred in every patient, and exposure to brentuximab vedotin varied. Sequencing used immunoSEQ multiplex PCR; TCRdb keeps in-frame clones, though not all of them. Of some 20,000 clones in the sample, roughly 70% are singletons; the top ten hold approximately 15%. Sequencing used peripheral blood mononuclear cells (PBMCs), obtained at baseline. The source is a human donor with classical Hodgkin lymphoma.

In its sample, this clone was seen a few times. At the DNA level, this CDR3 is encoded by other sequences in the same sample as well. The chain couples TRBV29-1 to TRBJ2-3; D remains ambiguous. The germline CDR1 and CDR2 sequences are SQVTM and ANQGSEA. V lost 0 bases and J lost 0, with 7 bases in between. This CDR3 has 14 amino acids. DNA for the CDR3: TGCAGCGTTGAAGATCGATGGAGCACAGATACGCAGTATTTT. Its translation: CSVEDRWSTDTQYF.

V gene TRBV5-1 combines with J gene TRBJ2-2; D uncertain. V was clipped by 6 bases and J by 0 bases, with 12 bases between them. The length of the CDR3 is 15 residues. Germline values: CDR1 SGHRS, CDR2 YFSETQ. The CDR3 spells CASTPTIANTGELFF. The CDR3 DNA reads TGCGCCAGCACCCCTACCATCGCGAACACCGGGGAGCTGTTTTTT.

This chain connects TRBV7-6 to TRBJ2-2; no clear D. Trimming shortened V by 1 base and J by 5 bases, and 14 bases separated the two germline ends. Per the germline V gene, CDR1 is SGHVS and CDR2 is FNYEAQ. The CDR3 is 16 residues long. The chain's CDR3 is CASSLGTPGTTGELFF. In DNA, the CDR3 is TGTGCCAGCAGCTTAGGTACTCCGGGTACAACCGGGGAGCTGTTTTTT.

V and J are TRBV5-4 and TRBJ1-1; D is perhaps TRBD1 (6 bases). CDR3 length equals 15 residues. Germline assignment: CDR1 SGHNT and CDR2 YYREEE (reference sequence). The V gene lost 4 bases and the J gene lost 5 bases, with 18 bases spanning the gap. This CDR3 is CASSPQQGSGTEAFF. DNA of the CDR3: TGTGCCAGCAGCCCGCAACAGGGAAGTGGTACTGAAGCTTTCTTT. Together with reference TRBV5-4 and TRBJ1-1, the CDR3 gives the full variable domain: ETGVTQSPTHLIKTRGQQVTLRCSSQSGHNTVSWYQQALGQGPQFIFQYYREEENGRGNFPPRFSGLQFPNYSSELNVNALELDDSALYLCASSPQQGSGTEAFFGQGTRLTVV.

The rearrangement uses TRBV19 and TRBJ1-1, with D possibly matching TRBD1 (6 bases). V lost 3 bases and J 5 bases, leaving 10 bases between the germline ends. The germline V gene has CDR1 LNHDA and CDR2 SQIVND (reference sequence). The CDR3 totals 13 residues. DNA for the CDR3: TGTGCCAGTAGTATTCAGGGGTGGACTGAAGCTTTCTTT. Translated, it gives CASSIQGWTEAFF.

V usage is TRBV13 and J usage is TRBJ2-7; 10 bases match TRBD1. This CDR3 is 15 amino acids long. Losses at the gene ends were 4 bases for V and 0 bases for J; bases not matched to a gene: 3. Germline CDR1 and CDR2: PRHDT and FYEKMQ (reference sequence). As DNA, the CDR3 is TGTGCCAGCAGCTCAAGACAGGGGGCCTCCTACGAGCAGTACTTC. This codes for CASSSRQGASYEQYF.

V gene TRBV7-8 combines with J gene TRBJ2-7, with D perhaps matching TRBD1 (5 bases). Germline values: CDR1 SGHVS, CDR2 FQNEAQ. This CDR3 contains 15 residues. Deletions cut 1 base from V and 1 base from J, with 11 bases between. The CDR3 DNA reads TGTGCCAGCAGCTTAGGGGCAGGGTGGTCCTACGAGCAGTACTTC. It codes for CASSLGAGWSYEQYF.

By its share, this clone is medium-sized. The chain links TRBV7-8 to TRBJ2-7; no reliable D call. The germline V gene encodes CDR1 SGHVS and CDR2 FQNEAQ. V shed 1 base and J shed 2 bases, with 6 bases lying between them. This CDR3 has 13 amino acids. The CDR3, as DNA: TGTGCCAGCAGCTTAGGGTCGACCTACGAGCAGTACTTC. It is translated as CASSLGSTYEQYF.

The chain's CDR3 is CAWRWRGPAGWDTQYF. In DNA, the CDR3 is TGTGCCTGGAGGTGGCGCGGGCCAGCGGGGTGGGATACGCAGTATTTT. The chain combines TRBV30 with TRBJ2-3; 7 positions agree with TRBD2. The junction had 15 bases not matched to a gene; V was cut back by 3 bases and J by 6 bases. Germline assignment: CDR1 GTSNPN and CDR2 SVGIG (reference sequence). This CDR3 is 16 amino acids long.

This clone was seen a few times. The chain has TRBV6-5 and TRBJ1-1; 8 nucleotides line up with TRBD1. Germline lookup yields CDR1 MNHEY and CDR2 SVGAGI. V was clipped by 7 bases and J by 5 bases; unmatched bases: 9. The CDR3 consists of 14 residues. The CDR3 reads CASTLGQGGTEAFF. The CDR3 nucleotides are TGTGCCAGCACTCTCGGACAGGGTGGGACTGAAGCTTTCTTT.

The rearrangement links TRBV14 to TRBJ2-7, with D tentatively TRBD1 or TRBD2 (5 bases each). Trimming shortened V by 2 bases and J by 4 bases, and 12 bases separated the two germline ends. The CDR3 sequence is 14 residues long. In germline, CDR1 is SGHDN, CDR2 FVKESK. The CDR3 coding sequence is TGTGCCAGCAGCCAACCCGGGACCTCTTACGAGCAGTACTTC. It codes for CASSQPGTSYEQYF. Looking up the rest from reference TRBV14 and TRBJ2-7 gives the full variable domain: EAGVTQFPSHSVIEKGQTVTLRCDPISGHDNLYWYRRVMGKEIKFLLHFVKESKQDESGMPNNRFLAERTGGTYSTLKVQPAELEDSGVYFCASSQPGTSYEQYFGPGTRLTVT.

This chain joins TRBV6-1 and TRBJ2-7, with TRBD1 matching over 10 bases. CDR1 is MNHNS and CDR2 is SASEGT in the germline V gene. The length of the CDR3 is 11 residues. The CDR3 spells CASMGQGNFLV. The CDR3 nucleotides read TGTGCCAGCATGGGACAGGGGAATTTTCTTGTC.

The chain uses TRBV27 and TRBJ1-1; D unclear. Germline V gene sequence: CDR1 MNHEY, CDR2 SMNVEV (reference sequence). This CDR3 is 16 amino acids long. V lost 8 bases, J lost 0 bases, and 19 bases lay in between. The chain's CDR3 is CASQFSGSRMNTEAFF. The CDR3 DNA is TGTGCCAGCCAGTTCTCTGGCAGCCGTATGAACACTGAAGCTTTCTTT.

This clone was seen once. The chain combines TRBV15 with TRBJ1-1; a weak D match, TRBD1 (5 bases). Germline assignment: CDR1 LNHNV and CDR2 YYDKDF (reference sequence). V was shortened by 9 bases and J by 3 bases, with 23 bases between the two germline ends. The CDR3 extends over 16 amino acids. The CDR3 reads CATGGYGRTEDTEAFF. In nucleotides, the CDR3 is TGTGCCACTGGGGGATACGGACGCACGGAGGACACTGAAGCTTTCTTT.

This clone was seen once. This sequence joins TRBV2 and TRBJ2-2, with D unresolved. There are 14 residues in the CDR3. Germline-derived CDR1 and CDR2 are SNHLY and FYNNEI. The V and J ends lost 4 bases and 5 bases respectively, with 11 bases between them. The CDR3 DNA is TGTGCCAGCAGTGTTCACGACCGGACCGGGGAGCTGTTTTTT. As protein: CASSVHDRTGELFF. Full variable domain (remainder filled in from reference TRBV2 and TRBJ2-2): EPEVTQTPSHQVTQMGQEVILRCVPISNHLYFYWYRQILGQKVEFLVSFYNNEISEKSEIFDDQFSVERPDGSNFTLKIRSTKLEDSAMYFCASSVHDRTGELFFGEGSRLTVL.

The CDR3 DNA reads TGTGCCAGCAGTTTTAGCGGGGGGAACTACGAGCAGTACGTC. It codes for CASSFSGGNYEQYV. The chain has TRBV28 and TRBJ2-7; 10 positions match TRBD2. V lost 3 bases to trimming and J lost 3 bases; unmatched junction nucleotides: 2. Germline loops: CDR1 MDHEN, CDR2 SYDVKM. This CDR3 region has 14 residues.

This clone has a handful of counts. The chain combines TRBV6-6 with TRBJ1-6; D possibly corresponds to TRBD1 (5 bases). Trimming took off 0 bases at V and 6 bases at J, with 9 bases between the two ends. This CDR3 region has 15 residues. The germline CDR1 and CDR2 sequences are MNHNY and SVGAGI (reference sequence). CDR3 sequence reads: CASSYSWGTNSPLHF. CDR3 sequence (DNA): TGTGCCAGCAGTTACTCATGGGGGACTAATTCACCCCTCCACTTT.

J is TRBJ2-5 and V is TRBV27, with D possibly matching TRBD2 (5 bases). The CDR3 is 17 residues long. Trimming took off 5 bases at V and 3 bases at J, with 22 bases between the two ends. Germline V lookup: CDR1 MNHEY, CDR2 SMNVEV (reference sequence). CDR3 region: CASSVFTPRGKEETQYF. DNA of the CDR3: TGTGCCAGCAGTGTTTTTACCCCTCGGGGAAAGGAAGAGACCCAGTACTTC.

The chain combines TRBV9 with TRBJ2-7; D unresolved. The CDR3 extends over 18 amino acids. Germline V lookup: CDR1 SGDLS, CDR2 YYNGEE. Trimming removed 10 bases at V and 0 bases at J, with 29 bases between. The DNA of the CDR3 is TGTGCCCGTCCTTCACGCAATTCGCGGCCACGGAACTCCTACGAGCAGTACTTC. Translation: CARPSRNSRPRNSYEQYF.

J is TRBJ2-2 and V is TRBV6-6, with D possibly being TRBD1 or TRBD2 (5 bases each). Germline CDR1 and CDR2: MNHNY and SVGAGI (reference sequence). The CDR3 has 15 residues. The germline V and J ends were trimmed by 7 bases and 5 bases, with 17 bases remaining between them. CDR3 in amino acids: CASTQGLQRTGELFF. The DNA for the CDR3 is TGTGCCAGCACCCAGGGCCTCCAGCGGACCGGGGAGCTGTTTTTT.

The chain carries TRBV7-8 and TRBJ2-6; unclear D gene. CDR1 and CDR2 (germline): SGHVS, FQNEAQ. The CDR3 runs to 16 residues. Trimming cost V 5 bases and J 4 bases, with 15 bases left between them. CDR3 in DNA: TGTGCCAGCAGCGAAGCGAACAGCCGCGGGGCCAACGTCCTGACTTTC. It codes for CASSEANSRGANVLTF.

This clone is a singleton in its sample. This chain uses TRBV4-1 with TRBJ2-1; 10 bases match TRBD2. This CDR3 is 16 amino acids long. V dropped 4 bases and J dropped 2; count of bases not matched to a gene: 5. Germline assignment: CDR1 MGHRA and CDR2 YSYEKL. The CDR3 reads CASSRTSGTTYNEQFF. DNA for the CDR3: TGCGCCAGCAGCCGCACTAGCGGGACTACCTACAATGAGCAGTTCTTC.

The V and J genes are TRBV28 and TRBJ2-7; D is possibly TRBD1 or TRBD2 (5 bases each). The CDR3 sequence is 11 residues long. The germline V gene has CDR1 MDHEN and CDR2 SYDVKM. V gave up 8 bases and J gave up 6 bases, with 11 bases separating them. The CDR3 DNA follows: TGTGCCAGCTTAGGGACCGTCGAGCAGTACTTC. Its protein product is CASLGTVEQYF.

This clone was recorded only once. CDR3 nucleotide sequence: TGCGCCAGCAGATCTGGCCGCTCGCCTAATTCACCCCTCCACTTT. This codes for CASRSGRSPNSPLHF. The genes are TRBV5-1 and TRBJ1-6; D is undetermined. CDR1 and CDR2 from the germline V gene are SGHRS and YFSETQ. The V and J ends lost 5 bases and 6 bases respectively, with 15 bases between them. The CDR3 spans 15 residues.

Of note for this clone: A junction boundary mismatches the germline segment, possibly from a read error. The gene calls are TRBV10-1 and TRBJ2-3; D gene uncertain. The CDR3 is made up of 11 amino acids. Germline V gene lookup returns CDR1 WNHNN and CDR2 SYGVQD (reference sequence). CDR3 nucleotide sequence: TGCGCCAGCAGTGAGGGGTCGAGATGGGGTTTT. Residues: CASSEGSRWGF.

The CDR3 DNA is TGTGCCACCAGCAGAGATAAAGGGAATAATTCACCCCTCCACTTT. Translating it yields CATSRDKGNNSPLHF. The chain joins TRBV15 to TRBJ1-6; D is unresolved. Germline assignment: CDR1 LNHNV and CDR2 YYDKDF (reference sequence). The CDR3 length is 15 residues. The germline V and J ends were trimmed by 0 bases and 5 bases, with 8 bases remaining between them.

This clone was seen more than once but under ten times. V usage is TRBV28 and J usage is TRBJ2-7; D uncertain. Per the germline V gene, CDR1 is MDHEN and CDR2 is SYDVKM. The length of the CDR3 is 12 residues. With 6 bases removed from V and 3 bases from J, the gap between germline ends came to 9 bases. As DNA, the CDR3 is TGTGCCAGCAGCGCCCTTGTCTACGAGCAGTACTTC. As protein: CASSALVYEQYF.

The genes are TRBV6-5 and TRBJ2-7; perhaps TRBD1 as D (6 bases). CDR1 and CDR2 (germline): MNHEY, SVGAGI. V lost 10 bases, J lost 3 bases, and 7 bases lay in between. The CDR3 loop spans 10 amino acids. The CDR3 coding sequence is TGTGCCATCAGGGGCTACGAGCAGTACTTC. Protein: CAIRGYEQYF.

This chain uses TRBV19 with TRBJ1-3; D gene ambiguous. CDR1 LNHDA and CDR2 SQIVND come from the germline V gene (reference sequence). The CDR3 contains 16 residues. Deletions cut 3 bases from V and 1 base from J, with 13 bases between. The CDR3 reads CASSIRPQSSGNTIYF. The DNA of the CDR3 is TGTGCCAGTAGTATTCGCCCACAAAGTTCTGGAAACACCATATATTTT.